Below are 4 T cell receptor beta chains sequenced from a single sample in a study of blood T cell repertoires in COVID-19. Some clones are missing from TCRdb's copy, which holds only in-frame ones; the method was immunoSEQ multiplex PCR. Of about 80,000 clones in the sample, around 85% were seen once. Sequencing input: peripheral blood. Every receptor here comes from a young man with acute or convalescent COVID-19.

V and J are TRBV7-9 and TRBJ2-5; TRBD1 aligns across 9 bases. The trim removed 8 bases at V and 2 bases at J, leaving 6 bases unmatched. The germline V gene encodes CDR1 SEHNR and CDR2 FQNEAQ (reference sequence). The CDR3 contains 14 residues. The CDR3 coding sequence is TGTGCCAGCCTGGACAGGGGATTTCAAGAGACCCAGTACTTC. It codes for CASLDRGFQETQYF.

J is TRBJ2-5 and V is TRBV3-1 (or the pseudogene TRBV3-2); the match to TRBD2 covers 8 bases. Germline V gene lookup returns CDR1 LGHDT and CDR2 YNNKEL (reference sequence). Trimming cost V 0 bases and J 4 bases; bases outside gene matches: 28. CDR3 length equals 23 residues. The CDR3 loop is CASSQDFIEGLLAEPTRGETQYF. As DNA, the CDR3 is TGTGCCAGCAGCCAAGATTTTATAGAAGGTTTACTAGCGGAGCCTACGCGGGGAGAGACCCAGTACTTC.

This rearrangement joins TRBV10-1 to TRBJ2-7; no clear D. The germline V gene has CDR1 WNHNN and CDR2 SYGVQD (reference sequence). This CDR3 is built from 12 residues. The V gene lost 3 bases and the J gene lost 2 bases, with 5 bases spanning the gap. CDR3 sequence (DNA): TGCGCCAGCAGTGACTACCCCTACGAGCAGTACTTC. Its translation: CASSDYPYEQYF.

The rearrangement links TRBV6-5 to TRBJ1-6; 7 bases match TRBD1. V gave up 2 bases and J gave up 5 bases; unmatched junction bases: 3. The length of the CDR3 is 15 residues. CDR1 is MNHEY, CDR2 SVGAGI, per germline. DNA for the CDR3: TGTGCCAGCAGTTACGGGACAGTCCATAATTCACCCCTCCACTTT. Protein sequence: CASSYGTVHNSPLHF.